This T cell receptor (beta chain) was identified during a study of response to subunit inactivated influenza vaccine. Study-level points and caveats: Authors proposed each seasonal influenza vaccination draws in few new T cells.

Using its own MiXCR run on the RT-PCR reads, TCRdb lists one record per CDR3 protein. The sample has 500,000 or so distinct CDR3 sequences, over 9.5% seen once. Details on this clonotype: The antigen is undetermined.

Trimming removed 2 bases from V and 2 bases from J, with 9 bases in between. This CDR3 has 14 residues. Germline V gene data show CDR1 as KGHDR and CDR2 as SFDVKD. The rearrangement joins TRBV24-1 to TRBJ2-7, with D possibly matching TRBD2 (5 bases). The TCR was taken from a man in his fifties or sixties who received an inactivated influenza vaccine. This specimen consisted of PBMCs from blood, obtained 45 days after vaccination. The CDR3 loop reads CATSDSGYTYEQYF. DNA for the CDR3: TGTGCCACCAGTGATTCGGGGTACACCTACGAGCAGTACTTC.